Below are 20 T cell receptor beta chains sequenced from a single sample in a study of OX40 agonist ivuxolimab in advanced cancers. The table came from immunoSEQ multiplex PCR; TCRdb's copy has only in-frame clones and leaves some out. The sample consists of around 43,000 clones, roughly nine tenths of them appearing once. The starting material was CD4+ or CD8+ T cells sorted from blood, obtained in a trial of the OX40 agonist ivuxolimab. These receptors all come from an adult with an advanced solid tumor such as melanoma, head and neck, liver or kidney cancer.

The J gene is TRBJ1-1, the V gene TRBV6-6, with D maybe TRBD1 (5 bases). The V gene lost 8 bases and the J gene lost 6 bases, with 16 bases spanning the gap. Germline V gene lookup returns CDR1 MNHNY and CDR2 SVGAGI (reference sequence). The CDR3 has 13 amino acids. The CDR3 bases are TGTGCCAGCCGGGGACGGGACTGGGCTGAAGCTTTCTTT. Its protein product is CASRGRDWAEAFF.

The V and J genes are TRBV6-4 and TRBJ1-6; the D gene is possibly TRBD1 (6 bases). V lost 3 bases, J lost 8 bases, and 8 bases lay in between. CDR3 length equals 13 residues. CDR1 and CDR2 from the germline V gene are MRHNA and SNTAGT. CDR3 in amino acids: CASSEGAHSPLHF. CDR3 coding DNA: TGTGCCAGCAGTGAGGGGGCGCATTCACCCCTCCACTTT.

V gene TRBV10-2 combines with J gene TRBJ2-2; tentatively, D is TRBD1 or TRBD2 (5 bases each). Trimming removed 5 bases at V and 4 bases at J, with 11 bases between. The CDR3 consists of 14 residues. The V gene's germline CDR1 is WSHSY and CDR2 SAAADI. CDR3 region: CASSLVGVTGELFF. The CDR3 DNA sequence: TGCGCCAGCAGTCTAGTGGGGGTCACCGGGGAGCTGTTTTTT.

The chain couples TRBV7-2 to TRBJ1-5; D call uncertain. The CDR3 contains 16 residues. Germline V gene lookup returns CDR1 SGHTA and CDR2 FQGNSA. Deletions cut 7 bases from V and 5 bases from J, with 21 bases between. For the CDR3, the DNA is TGTGCCAGCACCCAGAGGCAGCAACGGGTGGATCAGCCCCAGCATTTT. This translates into CASTQRQQRVDQPQHF.

The V and J genes are TRBV15 and TRBJ1-4; 7 bases are a match to TRBD1. Losses at the gene ends were 3 bases for V and 7 bases for J; bases not matched to a gene: 5. This CDR3 has 14 residues. Germline loops: CDR1 LNHNV, CDR2 YYDKDF (reference sequence). For the CDR3, the DNA is TGTGCCACCAGCAGCCATTGGGACAGTGAAAAACTGTTTTTT. Its protein product is CATSSHWDSEKLFF.

V gene TRBV7-9 combines with J gene TRBJ1-2; 9 nucleotides line up with TRBD1. V was pared by 2 bases and J by 7 bases, with 11 bases of the junction left unmatched. This CDR3 spans 16 amino acids. CDR1 is SEHNR, CDR2 FQNEAQ, per germline (reference sequence). CDR3 sequence reads: CASSLPTGTGSRGYTF. DNA of the CDR3: TGTGCCAGCAGCTTACCAACCGGGACAGGGTCTCGTGGCTACACCTTC. Looking up the rest from reference TRBV7-9 and TRBJ1-2 gives the full variable domain: DTGVSQNPRHKITKRGQNVTFRCDPISEHNRLYWYRQTLGQGPEFLTYFQNEAQLEKSRLLSDRFSAERPKGSFSTLEIQRTEQGDSAMYLCASSLPTGTGSRGYTFGSGTRLTVV.

The V and J genes are TRBV27 and TRBJ1-2; D possibly corresponds to TRBD1 (6 bases). The germline gives CDR1 MNHEY, CDR2 SMNVEV (reference sequence). Trimming left V 3 bases short and J 2 bases short, with 10 bases between. This CDR3 comprises 14 residues. This CDR3 reads CASSFDRSNYGYTF. In DNA, the CDR3 is TGTGCCAGCAGTTTCGACAGGAGCAACTATGGCTACACCTTC.

This clone occurred once. The V gene is TRBV9, the J gene TRBJ2-2, with TRBD1 as a possible D gene (7 bases). Per germline, CDR1 SGDLS and CDR2 YYNGEE. This CDR3 spans 17 amino acids. Trimming stripped 0 bases from V and 0 bases from J, with 12 bases between. The CDR3 sequence: CASSVELRGANTGELFF. The CDR3 DNA follows: TGTGCCAGCAGCGTAGAACTCAGGGGGGCGAACACCGGGGAGCTGTTTTTT.

J is TRBJ2-3 and V is TRBV10-1; 7 nucleotides align to TRBD2. CDR1 is WNHNN and CDR2 is SYGVQD in the germline V gene (reference sequence). The CDR3 totals 15 residues. V trimming: 5 bases; J trimming: 4 bases; junction bases outside the gene matches: 9. The CDR3 DNA follows: TGCGCCAGCAGTCAAGGACTAGTTCCAGCAGATACGCAGTATTTT. Translated: CASSQGLVPADTQYF.

The genes are TRBV5-4 and TRBJ2-7; a possible D gene is TRBD2 (6 bases). V lost 0 bases and J lost 4, with 14 bases in between. The CDR3 loop spans 15 amino acids. The germline V gene has CDR1 SGHNT and CDR2 YYREEE (reference sequence). The DNA for the CDR3 is TGTGCCAGCAGCTTGGATATGGGGGGTTCTTACGAGCAGTACTTC. It translates to CASSLDMGGSYEQYF.

The CDR3 here is CASSQDIAVRVTEAFF. The CDR3 region has the DNA TGCGCCAGCAGCCAAGATATAGCTGTCCGTGTCACTGAAGCTTTCTTT. The V call is TRBV4-3, the J call TRBJ1-1; D is unresolved. Germline V gene data show CDR1 as LGHNA and CDR2 as YSLEER. The CDR3 runs to 16 residues. V was pared by 0 bases and J by 4 bases, with 15 bases between.

This clone showed up just once. This chain joins TRBV28 and TRBJ2-3, with TRBD2 matching over 7 bases. The germline gives CDR1 MDHEN, CDR2 SYDVKM. Trimming took 3 bases from V and 1 from J; bases not matched to a gene: 7. The CDR3 is 16 amino acids. CDR3 in DNA: TGTGCCAGCAGTTTCCCTAGGGAGGGCGGCACAGATACGCAGTATTTT. It encodes CASSFPREGGTDTQYF.

The chain links TRBV6-5 to TRBJ1-1; no clear D gene. V was trimmed by 4 bases and J by 5 bases, leaving 14 bases between them. The CDR3 has 14 amino acids. Germline assignment: CDR1 MNHEY and CDR2 SVGAGI. In DNA form, the CDR3 reads TGTGCCAGCAGTTCATCCCCGGACGTGACTGAAGCTTTCTTT. This gives the protein CASSSSPDVTEAFF.

This clone was counted once. The V and J genes are TRBV19 and TRBJ1-1, with D possibly TRBD1 on 6 matching bases. Germline V gene sequence: CDR1 LNHDA, CDR2 SQIVND (reference sequence). The CDR3 extends over 15 amino acids. Trimming took off 3 bases at V and 2 bases at J, with 13 bases between the two ends. CDR3 sequence: CASSMGRGGNTEAFF. The CDR3 bases are TGTGCCAGTAGTATGGGGCGAGGGGGAAACACTGAAGCTTTCTTT. Based on the CDR3 plus reference TRBV19 and TRBJ1-1, the full variable domain is DGGITQSPKYLFRKEGQNVTLSCEQNLNHDAMYWYRQDPGQGLRLIYYSQIVNDFQKGDIAEGYSVSREKKESFPLTVTSAQKNPTAFYLCASSMGRGGNTEAFFGQGTRLTVV.

The V and J genes are TRBV15 and TRBJ1-2; TRBD1 agrees at 12 bases. The V segment lost 0 bases and the J segment 8 bases; nucleotides outside the gene matches: 10. This CDR3 spans 17 amino acids. Germline CDR1 and CDR2: LNHNV and YYDKDF (reference sequence). CDR3 DNA: TGTGCCACCAGCAGAGATCGGCCGGGACAGGGGGCGCGAGGCTACACCTTC. It encodes CATSRDRPGQGARGYTF.

The rearrangement joins TRBV15 to TRBJ1-1; 8 positions match TRBD1. The length of the CDR3 is 14 residues. The trim removed 4 bases at V and 4 bases at J, leaving 5 bases unmatched. Germline values: CDR1 LNHNV, CDR2 YYDKDF (reference sequence). CDR3 protein: CATSTGGEGTEAFF. The CDR3 nucleotides read TGTGCCACCAGCACAGGGGGCGAGGGCACTGAAGCTTTCTTT.

This clone was seen more than once but under ten times. This chain connects TRBV4-1 to TRBJ1-3; D gene uncertain. The V gene's germline CDR1 is MGHRA and CDR2 YSYEKL. Trimming removed 0 bases from V and 0 bases from J, with 15 bases in between. The CDR3 length is 18 residues. CDR3 in amino acids: CASSQDGSGPHSGNTIYF. CDR3 bases: TGCGCCAGCAGCCAAGACGGGTCGGGCCCGCACTCTGGAAACACCATATATTTT.

This chain uses TRBV27 with TRBJ1-4, with D perhaps TRBD1 (5 bases). Germline values: CDR1 MNHEY, CDR2 SMNVEV (reference sequence). CDR3 size: 15 residues. V was trimmed by 10 bases and J by 0 bases, leaving 15 bases between them. The chain's CDR3 is CATSGQGTTNEKLFF. CDR3 nucleotides: TGTGCCACCTCGGGGCAGGGAACAACTAATGAAAAACTGTTTTTT.

The chain carries TRBV7-9 and TRBJ2-7; 7 nucleotides agree with TRBD2. After removal of 4 bases from V and 0 bases from J, the junction contained 9 bases not matched to a gene. The germline V gene encodes CDR1 SEHNR and CDR2 FQNEAQ (reference sequence). The CDR3 covers 16 residues. This CDR3 reads CASSSYPRGNSYEQYF. The CDR3 DNA sequence: TGTGCCAGCAGCTCTTACCCGCGGGGGAACTCCTACGAGCAGTACTTC.

In regard to this clone: Sequence at one end of the junction differs from germline and may be a read error. The chain combines TRBV9 with TRBJ1-2; 7 bases line up with TRBD1. The CDR3 spans 15 residues. Germline loops: CDR1 SGDLS, CDR2 YYNGEE. The CDR3 region has the DNA TGTGCCAGCAGCACCCGCACAGGGGTAATGACGGGGGTCTTCTTC. Translated: CASSTRTGVMTGVFF. The whole variable domain, remainder taken from reference TRBV9 and TRBJ1-2, is DSGVTQTPKHLITATGQRVTLRCSPRSGDLSVYWYQQSLDQGLQFLIQYYNGEERAKGNILERFSAQQFPDLHSELNLSSLELGDSALYFCASSTRTGVMTGVFFGSGTRLTVV.